This entry lists 11 T cell receptor beta chains sequenced from one sample in a study of blood T cell repertoires in COVID-19. Clones were read by immunoSEQ multiplex PCR, and TCRdb kept only the in-frame ones, dropping some. The sample includes roughly 150,000 clones, about four fifths of them seen just once. The sequencing sample was made of peripheral blood. Every receptor here comes from a man in his sixties with acute or convalescent COVID-19.

The gene calls are TRBV9 and TRBJ1-3; no reliable D call. The ends were cut back, 3 bases at V and 0 bases at J, with 31 bases in the middle. CDR1 and CDR2 (germline): SGDLS, YYNGEE. The CDR3 contains 22 residues. The CDR3 protein is CASSGPVLAGVGGKISGNTIYF. The DNA for the CDR3 is TGTGCCAGCAGCGGGCCGGTTCTGGCTGGAGTTGGAGGGAAAATCTCTGGAAACACCATATATTTT.

This rearrangement joins TRBV19 to TRBJ1-2, with a tentative D call TRBD1 (6 bases). This CDR3 has 17 amino acids. Germline values: CDR1 LNHDA, CDR2 SQIVND (reference sequence). V dropped 5 bases and J dropped 2 bases, with 21 bases sitting between them. The CDR3 bases are TGTGCCAGTAGTTATGAGTCAGGGGAGTCGAAAAACTATGGCTACACCTTC. It codes for CASSYESGESKNYGYTF.

This clone appeared once. J is TRBJ2-3 and V is TRBV19, with 14 bases that match TRBD2. V was clipped by 4 bases and J by 2 bases; unmatched bases: 11. Germline CDR1 is LNHDA and CDR2 is SQIVND (reference sequence). The CDR3 is 19 residues long. The CDR3 is CASSSSGLAGGLFTDTQYF. CDR3 coding DNA: TGTGCCAGTAGTAGCTCCGGACTAGCGGGGGGCCTGTTCACAGATACGCAGTATTTT.

The chain carries TRBV10-1 and TRBJ2-7; D gene ambiguous. Trimming pared 8 bases from V and 7 bases from J, leaving 15 bases between. Germline lookup yields CDR1 WNHNN and CDR2 SYGVQD (reference sequence). The CDR3 contains 12 residues. The CDR3, as DNA: TGCGCCAGCGATTTGAGTTTTAGTGAGCAGTACTTC. It yields the protein CASDLSFSEQYF.

V and J are TRBV5-1 and TRBJ1-1; D may be TRBD1 (5 bases). This CDR3 has 15 amino acids. The germline CDR1 and CDR2 sequences are SGHRS and YFSETQ. V was shortened by 0 bases and J by 5 bases, with 14 bases between the two germline ends. The chain's CDR3 is CASSLEPGGITEAFF. DNA of the CDR3: TGCGCCAGCAGCTTGGAGCCGGGGGGGATTACTGAAGCTTTCTTT.

This clone was seen once. This chain connects TRBV27 to TRBJ2-7, with 8 positions matching TRBD2. V trimming: 3 bases; J trimming: 5 bases; junction bases outside the gene matches: 9. In germline, CDR1 is MNHEY, CDR2 SMNVEV (reference sequence). The CDR3 contains 15 residues. The CDR3, as DNA: TGTGCCAGCAGTTTTTCCCGGGAGGGGGGACACGAGCAGTACTTC. It is translated as CASSFSREGGHEQYF.

The CDR3 coding sequence is TGTGCCGGTCAACAGGGAACTAATGAAAAACTGTTTTTT. It encodes CAGQQGTNEKLFF. V gene TRBV2 combines with J gene TRBJ1-4, with D perhaps matching TRBD1 (6 bases). The CDR3 runs 13 residues. Trimming took off 11 bases at V and 1 base at J, with 11 bases between the two ends. Germline CDR1 reads SNHLY; CDR2 reads FYNNEI.

The V and J genes are TRBV28 and TRBJ2-2; 14 bases are shared with TRBD2. J was trimmed by 5 bases and V by 7 bases; bases with no gene match: 3. This CDR3 spans 15 amino acids. CDR1 and CDR2 from the germline V gene are MDHEN and SYDVKM. Here the CDR3 reads CASTGLAGGTGELFF. The CDR3 DNA sequence: TGTGCCAGCACCGGACTAGCGGGAGGTACCGGGGAGCTGTTTTTT.

The chain joins TRBV5-1 to TRBJ2-5, with 7 bases that match TRBD1. Germline V lookup: CDR1 SGHRS, CDR2 YFSETQ. Trimming cost V 4 bases and J 7 bases; bases outside gene matches: 7. The CDR3 consists of 13 residues. CDR3 coding DNA: TGCGCCAGCAGCCCGACAGGGTTTGGGACCCAGTACTTC. Translating it yields CASSPTGFGTQYF.

The chain joins TRBV24-1 to TRBJ2-3; D perhaps matches TRBD2 (6 bases). This CDR3 has 16 residues. Trimming stripped 2 bases from V and 2 bases from J, with 13 bases between. Germline lookup yields CDR1 KGHDR and CDR2 SFDVKD. The CDR3 here is CATSDSHRDFTDTQYF. CDR3 DNA sequence: TGTGCCACCAGTGATTCCCACCGGGACTTCACAGATACGCAGTATTTT.

This clone was counted a single time. This chain joins TRBV19 and TRBJ1-1; a possible D gene is TRBD1 (5 bases). V was clipped by 2 bases and J by 3 bases, with 16 bases between them. The CDR3 is 16 residues long. CDR1 LNHDA and CDR2 SQIVND come from the germline V gene (reference sequence). The CDR3 DNA follows: TGTGCCAGTAGTATAATCGCCCCCAGGGAAGACACTGAAGCTTTCTTT. As protein: CASSIIAPREDTEAFF.